This TCR beta chain was sequenced during a study of blood T cell repertoires in COVID-19. At the level of the study: In each case, the material was cDNA or gDNA derived from T cells, B-cell-depleted T cells, or PBMCs.

CDR1 GTSNPN and CDR2 SVGIG come from the germline V gene (reference sequence). CDR3 length: 12 residues. The V and J ends lost 3 bases and 5 bases respectively, with 10 bases between them. In the original analysis: Reference gene primers were amplified, and this amplification served to estimate nucleated cell counts. Profiling relied on immunoSEQ multiplex PCR, and the TCRdb table lists in-frame clones only, not all of them. The V and J calls and clone size are taken from that table; D and trimming were inferred from the DNA. This sample yields 350,000 to 500,000 clones, of which around nine tenths are seen a single time; about 1.5% belongs to the top ten.

This sequence joins TRBV30 and TRBJ1-2; D call uncertain. This clonotype was sampled from a young woman who had been exposed to COVID-19. Specimen: PBMCs or T cells enriched from blood (not recorded which). CDR3 protein: CAWSGPGYGYTF. CDR3 sequence (DNA): TGTGCCTGGAGCGGGCCGGGGTATGGCTACACCTTC. The full variable domain, completed using reference TRBV30 and TRBJ1-2, is SQTIHQWPATLVQPVGSPLSLECTVEGTSNPNLYWYRQAAGRGLQLLFYSVGIGQISSEVPQNLSASRPQDRQFILSSKKLLLSDSGFYLCAWSGPGYGYTFGSGTRLTVV.